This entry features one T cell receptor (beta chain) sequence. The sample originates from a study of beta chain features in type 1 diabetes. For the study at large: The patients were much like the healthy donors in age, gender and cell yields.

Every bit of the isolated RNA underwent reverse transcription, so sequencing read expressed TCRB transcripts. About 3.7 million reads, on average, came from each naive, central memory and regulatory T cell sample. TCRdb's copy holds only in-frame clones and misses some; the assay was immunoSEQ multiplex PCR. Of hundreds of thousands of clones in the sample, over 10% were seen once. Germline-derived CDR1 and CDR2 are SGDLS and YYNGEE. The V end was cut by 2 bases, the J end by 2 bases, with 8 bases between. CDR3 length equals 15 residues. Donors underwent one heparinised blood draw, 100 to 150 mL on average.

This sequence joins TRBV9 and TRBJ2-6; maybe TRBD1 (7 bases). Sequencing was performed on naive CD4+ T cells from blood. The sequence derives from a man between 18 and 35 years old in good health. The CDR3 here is CASSVRGAGANVLTF. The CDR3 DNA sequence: TGTGCCAGCAGCGTCAGGGGGGCTGGGGCCAACGTCCTGACTTTC.